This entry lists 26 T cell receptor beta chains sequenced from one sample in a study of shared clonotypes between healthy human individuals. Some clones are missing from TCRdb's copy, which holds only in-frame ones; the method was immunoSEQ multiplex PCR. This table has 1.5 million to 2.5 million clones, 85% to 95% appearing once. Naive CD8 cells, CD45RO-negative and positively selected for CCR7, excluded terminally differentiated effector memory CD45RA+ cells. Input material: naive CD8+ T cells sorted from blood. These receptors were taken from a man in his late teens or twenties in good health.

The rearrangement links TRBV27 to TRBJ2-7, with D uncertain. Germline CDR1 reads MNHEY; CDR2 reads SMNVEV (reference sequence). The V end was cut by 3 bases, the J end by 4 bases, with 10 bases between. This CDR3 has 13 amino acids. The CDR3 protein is CASSLAEAYEQYF. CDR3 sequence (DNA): TGTGCCAGCAGTTTGGCCGAAGCATACGAGCAGTACTTC.

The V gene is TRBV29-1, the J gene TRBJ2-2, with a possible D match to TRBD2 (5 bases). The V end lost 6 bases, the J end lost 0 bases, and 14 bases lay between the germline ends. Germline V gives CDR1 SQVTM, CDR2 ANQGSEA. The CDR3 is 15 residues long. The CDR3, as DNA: TGCAGCGTAAGACACGGGGAGACGAACACCGGGGAGCTGTTTTTT. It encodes CSVRHGETNTGELFF.

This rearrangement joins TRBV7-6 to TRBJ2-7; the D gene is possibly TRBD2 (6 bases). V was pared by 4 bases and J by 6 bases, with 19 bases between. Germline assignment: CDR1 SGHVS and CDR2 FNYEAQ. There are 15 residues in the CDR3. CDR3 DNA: TGTGCCAGCAGCTCACCTGGAGGCGGGGTGGGCGAGCAGTACTTC. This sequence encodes CASSSPGGGVGEQYF.

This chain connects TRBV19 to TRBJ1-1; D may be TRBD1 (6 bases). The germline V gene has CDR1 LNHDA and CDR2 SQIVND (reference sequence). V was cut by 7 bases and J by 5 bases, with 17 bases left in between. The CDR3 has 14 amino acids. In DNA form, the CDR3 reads TGTGCCAGTACTTCCCGACAGGAGGTAACTGAAGCTTTCTTT. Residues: CASTSRQEVTEAFF.

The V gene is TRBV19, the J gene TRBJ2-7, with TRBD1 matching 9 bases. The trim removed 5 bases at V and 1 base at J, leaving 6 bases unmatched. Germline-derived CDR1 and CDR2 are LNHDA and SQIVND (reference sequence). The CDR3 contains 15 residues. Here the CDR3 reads CASSWKDRGSYEQYF. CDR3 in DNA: TGTGCCAGTAGTTGGAAGGACAGGGGATCCTACGAGCAGTACTTC.

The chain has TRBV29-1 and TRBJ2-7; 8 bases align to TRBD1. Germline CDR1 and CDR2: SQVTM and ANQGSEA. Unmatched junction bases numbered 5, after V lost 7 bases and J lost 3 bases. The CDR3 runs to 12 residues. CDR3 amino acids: CSGQGASYEQYF. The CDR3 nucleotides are TGCAGCGGCCAGGGGGCGAGCTACGAGCAGTACTTC.

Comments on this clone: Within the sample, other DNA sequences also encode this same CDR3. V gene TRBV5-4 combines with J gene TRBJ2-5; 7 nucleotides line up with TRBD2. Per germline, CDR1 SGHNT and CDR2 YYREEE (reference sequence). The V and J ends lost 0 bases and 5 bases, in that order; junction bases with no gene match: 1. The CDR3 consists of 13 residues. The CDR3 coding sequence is TGTGCCAGCAGCTTGGGGGAGGGGGAGACCCAGTACTTC. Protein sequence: CASSLGEGETQYF. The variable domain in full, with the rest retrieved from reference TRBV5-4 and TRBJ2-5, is ETGVTQSPTHLIKTRGQQVTLRCSSQSGHNTVSWYQQALGQGPQFIFQYYREEENGRGNFPPRFSGLQFPNYSSELNVNALELDDSALYLCASSLGEGETQYFGPGTRLLVL.

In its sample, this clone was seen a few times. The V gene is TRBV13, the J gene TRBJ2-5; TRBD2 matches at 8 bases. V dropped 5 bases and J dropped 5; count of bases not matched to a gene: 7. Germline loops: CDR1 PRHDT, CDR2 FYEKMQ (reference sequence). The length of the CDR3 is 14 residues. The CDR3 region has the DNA TGTGCCAGCAGCCTTACGGGAGGGTCTGAGACCCAGTACTTC. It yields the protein CASSLTGGSETQYF.

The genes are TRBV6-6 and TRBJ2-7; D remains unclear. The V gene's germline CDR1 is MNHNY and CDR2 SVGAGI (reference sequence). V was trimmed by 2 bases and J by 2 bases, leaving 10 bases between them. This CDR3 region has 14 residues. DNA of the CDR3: TGTGCCAGCAGTTACGGTCATTTGACCTACGAGCAGTACTTC. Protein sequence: CASSYGHLTYEQYF.

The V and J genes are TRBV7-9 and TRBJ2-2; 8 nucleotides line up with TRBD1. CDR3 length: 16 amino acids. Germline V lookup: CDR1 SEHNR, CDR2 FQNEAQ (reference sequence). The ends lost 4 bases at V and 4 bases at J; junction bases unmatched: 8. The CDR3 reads CASSYRPTGGTGELFF. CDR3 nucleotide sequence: TGTGCCAGCAGCTACAGGCCCACAGGGGGCACCGGGGAGCTGTTTTTT.

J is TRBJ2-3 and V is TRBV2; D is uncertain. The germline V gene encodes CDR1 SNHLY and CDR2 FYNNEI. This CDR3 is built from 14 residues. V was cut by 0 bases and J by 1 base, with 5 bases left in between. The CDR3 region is CASSEARGTDTQYF. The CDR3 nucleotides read TGTGCCAGCAGTGAAGCCCGTGGCACAGATACGCAGTATTTT.

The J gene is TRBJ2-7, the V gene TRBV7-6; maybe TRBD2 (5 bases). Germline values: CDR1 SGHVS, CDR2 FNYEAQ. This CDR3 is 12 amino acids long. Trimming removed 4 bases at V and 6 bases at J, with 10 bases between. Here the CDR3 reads CASSSGLSEQYF. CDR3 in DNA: TGTGCCAGCAGCTCCGGACTTTCCGAGCAGTACTTC.

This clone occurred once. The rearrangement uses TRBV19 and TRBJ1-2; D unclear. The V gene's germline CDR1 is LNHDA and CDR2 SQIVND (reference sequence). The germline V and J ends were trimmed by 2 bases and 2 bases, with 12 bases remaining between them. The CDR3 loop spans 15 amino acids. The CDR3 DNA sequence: TGTGCCAGTAGTATATCTGTCGCTGACAACTATGGCTACACCTTC. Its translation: CASSISVADNYGYTF.

The chain's CDR3 is CASSLTTGGNTIYF. The CDR3 DNA follows: TGTGCCAGCAGCCTGACGACAGGGGGAAACACCATATATTTT. The chain recombines TRBV11-2 with TRBJ1-3; 7 bases are shared with TRBD1. CDR3 length equals 14 residues. After removal of 5 bases from V and 4 bases from J, the junction contained 5 bases not matched to a gene. Germline lookup yields CDR1 SGHAT and CDR2 FQNNGV.

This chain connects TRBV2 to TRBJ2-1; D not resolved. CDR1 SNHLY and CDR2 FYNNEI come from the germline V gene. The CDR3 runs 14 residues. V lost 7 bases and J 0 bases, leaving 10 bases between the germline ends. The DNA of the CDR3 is TGTGCCAGCAAGGCGGCAGACTCCTACAATGAGCAGTTCTTC. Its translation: CASKAADSYNEQFF.

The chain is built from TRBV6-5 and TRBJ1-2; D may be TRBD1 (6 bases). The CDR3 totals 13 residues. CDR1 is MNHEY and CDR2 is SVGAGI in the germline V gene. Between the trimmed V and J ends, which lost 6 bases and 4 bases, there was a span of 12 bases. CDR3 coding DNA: TGTGCCAGCAGACCGGACAGATCCTATGGCTACACCTTC. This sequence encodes CASRPDRSYGYTF.

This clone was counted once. CDR3 loop: CASSHPGTGSGYTF. The CDR3 DNA follows: TGCGCCAGCAGCCATCCCGGGACAGGGAGCGGCTACACCTTC. The chain couples TRBV4-1 to TRBJ1-2; 9 bases agree with TRBD1. The CDR3 sequence is 14 residues long. CDR1 and CDR2 (germline): MGHRA, YSYEKL. After removal of 3 bases from V and 8 bases from J, the junction contained 7 bases not matched to a gene.

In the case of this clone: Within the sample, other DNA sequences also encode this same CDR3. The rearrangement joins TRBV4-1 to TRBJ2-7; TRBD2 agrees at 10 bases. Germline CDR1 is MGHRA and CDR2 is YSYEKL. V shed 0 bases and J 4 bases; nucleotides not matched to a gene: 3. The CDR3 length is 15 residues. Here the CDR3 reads CASSQESSGSYEQYF. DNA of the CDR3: TGCGCCAGCAGCCAAGAGTCTAGCGGGAGTTACGAGCAGTACTTC.

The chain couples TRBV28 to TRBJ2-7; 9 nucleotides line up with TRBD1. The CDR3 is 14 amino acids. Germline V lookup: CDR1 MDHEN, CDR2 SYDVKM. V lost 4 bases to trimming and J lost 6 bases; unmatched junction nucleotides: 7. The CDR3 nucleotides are TGTGCCAGCAGTTCAACAGGGGGCTCGGGCGAGCAGTACTTC. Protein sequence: CASSSTGGSGEQYF. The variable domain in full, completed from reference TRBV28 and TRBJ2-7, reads DVKVTQSSRYLVKRTGEKVFLECVQDMDHENMFWYRQDPGLGLRLIYFSYDVKMKEKGDIPEGYSVSREKKERFSLILESASTNQTSMYLCASSSTGGSGEQYFGPGTRLTVT.

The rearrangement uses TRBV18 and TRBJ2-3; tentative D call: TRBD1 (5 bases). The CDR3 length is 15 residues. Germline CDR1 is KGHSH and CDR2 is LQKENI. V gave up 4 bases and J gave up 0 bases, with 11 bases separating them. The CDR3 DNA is TGTGCCAGCTCACTGACAGAGAAAAGCACAGATACGCAGTATTTT. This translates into CASSLTEKSTDTQYF.

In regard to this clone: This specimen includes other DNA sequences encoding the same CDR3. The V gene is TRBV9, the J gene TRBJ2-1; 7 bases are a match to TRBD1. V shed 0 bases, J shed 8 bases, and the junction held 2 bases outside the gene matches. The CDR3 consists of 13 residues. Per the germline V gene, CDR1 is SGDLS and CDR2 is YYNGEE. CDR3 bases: TGTGCCAGCAGCGTAGGAGGGGGCGATGAGCAGTTCTTC. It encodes CASSVGGGDEQFF.

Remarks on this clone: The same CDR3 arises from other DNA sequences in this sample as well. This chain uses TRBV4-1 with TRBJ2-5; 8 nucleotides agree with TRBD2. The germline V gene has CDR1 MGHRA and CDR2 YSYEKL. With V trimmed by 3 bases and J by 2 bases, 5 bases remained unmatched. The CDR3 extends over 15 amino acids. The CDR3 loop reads CASSHRLAGQETQYF. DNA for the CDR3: TGCGCCAGCAGCCACCGCTTAGCGGGGCAAGAGACCCAGTACTTC.

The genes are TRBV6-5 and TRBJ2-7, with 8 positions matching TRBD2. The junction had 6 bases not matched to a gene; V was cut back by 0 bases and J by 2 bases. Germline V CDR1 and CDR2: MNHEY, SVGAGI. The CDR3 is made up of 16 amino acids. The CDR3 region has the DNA TGTGCCAGCAGTTACTCAATGGCAGCGGGAGCCTACGAGCAGTACTTC. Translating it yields CASSYSMAAGAYEQYF.

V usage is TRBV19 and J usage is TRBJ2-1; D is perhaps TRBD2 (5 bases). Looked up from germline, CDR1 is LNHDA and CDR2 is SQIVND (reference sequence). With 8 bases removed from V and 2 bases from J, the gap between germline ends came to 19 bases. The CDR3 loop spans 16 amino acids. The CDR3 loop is CASGSRSGPAYNEQFF. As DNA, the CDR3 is TGTGCCAGTGGGAGCCGGAGTGGACCTGCCTACAATGAGCAGTTCTTC. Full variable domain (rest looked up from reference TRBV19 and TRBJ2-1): DGGITQSPKYLFRKEGQNVTLSCEQNLNHDAMYWYRQDPGQGLRLIYYSQIVNDFQKGDIAEGYSVSREKKESFPLTVTSAQKNPTAFYLCASGSRSGPAYNEQFFGPGTRLTVL.

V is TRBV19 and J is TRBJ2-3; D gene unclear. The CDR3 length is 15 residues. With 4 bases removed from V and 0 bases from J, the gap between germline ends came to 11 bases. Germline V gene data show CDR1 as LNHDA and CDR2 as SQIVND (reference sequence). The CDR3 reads CASSSSSASTDTQYF. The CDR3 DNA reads TGTGCCAGTAGTAGTTCCAGCGCTAGCACAGATACGCAGTATTTT.

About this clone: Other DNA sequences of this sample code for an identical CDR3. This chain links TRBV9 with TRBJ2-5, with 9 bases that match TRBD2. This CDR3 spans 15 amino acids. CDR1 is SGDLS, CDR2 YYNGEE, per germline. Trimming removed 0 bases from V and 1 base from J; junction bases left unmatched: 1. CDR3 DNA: TGTGCCAGCAGCGTAGAGGGACTAGCCCAAGAGACCCAGTACTTC. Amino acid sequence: CASSVEGLAQETQYF.